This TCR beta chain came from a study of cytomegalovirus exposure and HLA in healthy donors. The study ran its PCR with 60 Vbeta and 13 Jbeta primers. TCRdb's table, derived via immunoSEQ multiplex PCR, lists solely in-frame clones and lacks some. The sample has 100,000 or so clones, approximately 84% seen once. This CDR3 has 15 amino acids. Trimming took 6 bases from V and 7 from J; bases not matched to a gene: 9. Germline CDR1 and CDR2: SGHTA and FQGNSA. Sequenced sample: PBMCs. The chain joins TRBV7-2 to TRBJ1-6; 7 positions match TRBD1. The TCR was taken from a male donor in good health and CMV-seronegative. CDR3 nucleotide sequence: TGTGCCAGCAGTTACAGGGGTATATGGAATTCACCCCTCCACTTT. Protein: CASSYRGIWNSPLHF.